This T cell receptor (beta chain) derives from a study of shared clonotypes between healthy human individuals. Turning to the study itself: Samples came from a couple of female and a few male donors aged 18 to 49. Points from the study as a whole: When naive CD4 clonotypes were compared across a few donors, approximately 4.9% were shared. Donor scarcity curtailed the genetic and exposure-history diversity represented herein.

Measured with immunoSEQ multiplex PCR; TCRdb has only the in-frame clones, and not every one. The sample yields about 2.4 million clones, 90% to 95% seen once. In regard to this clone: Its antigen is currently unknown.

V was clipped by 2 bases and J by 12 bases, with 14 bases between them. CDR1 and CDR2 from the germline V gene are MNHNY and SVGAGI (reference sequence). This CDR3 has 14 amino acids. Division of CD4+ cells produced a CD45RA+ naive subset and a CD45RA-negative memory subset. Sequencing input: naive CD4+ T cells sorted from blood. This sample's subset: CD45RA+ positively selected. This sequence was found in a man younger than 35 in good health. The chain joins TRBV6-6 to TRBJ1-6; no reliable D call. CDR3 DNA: TGTGCCAGCAGTTACAAACCGGGCCAAAAACCCCTCCACTTT. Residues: CASSYKPGQKPLHF.